The clone carrying this T cell receptor (beta chain) has a handful of counts. Its antigen remains unidentified. This specimen comes from a study of shared clonotypes between healthy human individuals. Study outcomes and limitations: Among non-shared clonotypes, generation probabilities were lower than among those shared by all four donors. Measured sharing among donors was expected to vary with sequencing depth.

TCRdb keeps only in-frame clones here, not all; method: immunoSEQ multiplex PCR. The table has some 360,000 clones, roughly 70% seen once. The V end was cut by 5 bases, the J end by 3 bases, with 13 bases between. The CDR3 sequence is 15 residues long. Germline values: CDR1 SGHTA, CDR2 FQGNSA. The chain couples TRBV7-2 to TRBJ2-2; D possibly corresponds to TRBD2 (5 bases). Material: memory CD4+ T cells sorted from blood. This sample's subset: CD45RA-negative fraction. The clonotype originates from a man aged 30 to 45 in good health. CDR3 DNA sequence: TGTGCCAGCAGCCCCACTAGTTTGTACACCGGGGAGCTGTTTTTT. Its translation is CASSPTSLYTGELFF. The variable domain in full, completed from reference TRBV7-2 and TRBJ2-2, reads GAGVSQSPSNKVTEKGKDVELRCDPISGHTALYWYRQSLGQGLEFLIYFQGNSAPDKSGLPSDRFSAERTGGSVSTLTIQRTQQEDSAVYLCASSPTSLYTGELFFGEGSRLTVL.